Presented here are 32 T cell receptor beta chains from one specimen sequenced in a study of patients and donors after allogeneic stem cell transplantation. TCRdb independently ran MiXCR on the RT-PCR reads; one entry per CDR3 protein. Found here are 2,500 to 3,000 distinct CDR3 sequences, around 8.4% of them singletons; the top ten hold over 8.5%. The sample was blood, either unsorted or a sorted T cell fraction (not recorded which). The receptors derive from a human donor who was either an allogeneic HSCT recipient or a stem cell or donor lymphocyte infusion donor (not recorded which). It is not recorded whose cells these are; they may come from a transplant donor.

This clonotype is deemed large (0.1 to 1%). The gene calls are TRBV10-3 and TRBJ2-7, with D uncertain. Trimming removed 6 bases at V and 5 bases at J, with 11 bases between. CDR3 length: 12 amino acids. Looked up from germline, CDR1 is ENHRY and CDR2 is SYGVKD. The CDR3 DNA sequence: TGTGCCATCAGCAAAGGAACAGACGAGCAGTACTTC. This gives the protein CAISKGTDEQYF.

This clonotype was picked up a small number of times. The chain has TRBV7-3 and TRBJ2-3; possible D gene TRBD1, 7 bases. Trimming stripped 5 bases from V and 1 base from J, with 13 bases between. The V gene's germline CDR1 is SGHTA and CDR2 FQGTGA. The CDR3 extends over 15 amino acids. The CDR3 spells CASSPTGTGTDTQYF. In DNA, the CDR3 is TGTGCCAGCAGCCCGACAGGGACTGGCACAGATACGCAGTATTTT.

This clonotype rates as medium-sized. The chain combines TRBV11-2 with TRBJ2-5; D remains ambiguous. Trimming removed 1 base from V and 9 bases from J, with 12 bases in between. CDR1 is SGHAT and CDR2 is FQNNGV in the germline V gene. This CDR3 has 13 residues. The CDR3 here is CASSLGSSEAQYF. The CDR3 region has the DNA TGTGCCAGCAGCTTAGGGAGCTCCGAGGCCCAGTACTTC.

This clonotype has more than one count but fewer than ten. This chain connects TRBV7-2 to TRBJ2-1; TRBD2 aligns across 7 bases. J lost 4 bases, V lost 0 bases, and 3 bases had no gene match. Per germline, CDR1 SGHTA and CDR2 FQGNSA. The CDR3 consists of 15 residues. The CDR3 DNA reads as TGTGCCAGCAGCTTAGCGGGAGGGCCGTACAATGAGCAGTTCTTC. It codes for CASSLAGGPYNEQFF. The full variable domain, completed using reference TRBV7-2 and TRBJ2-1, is GAGVSQSPSNKVTEKGKDVELRCDPISGHTALYWYRQSLGQGLEFLIYFQGNSAPDKSGLPSDRFSAERTGGSVSTLTIQRTQQEDSAVYLCASSLAGGPYNEQFFGPGTRLTVL.

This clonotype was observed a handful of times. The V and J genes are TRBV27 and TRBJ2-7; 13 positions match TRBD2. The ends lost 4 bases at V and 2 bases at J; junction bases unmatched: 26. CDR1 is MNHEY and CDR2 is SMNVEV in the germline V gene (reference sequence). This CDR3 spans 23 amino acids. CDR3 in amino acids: CASSYLHRKTGTSGVLRPYEQYF. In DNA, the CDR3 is TGTGCCAGCAGTTATCTCCACAGGAAAACCGGGACTAGCGGGGTCCTTCGGCCCTACGAGCAGTACTTC.

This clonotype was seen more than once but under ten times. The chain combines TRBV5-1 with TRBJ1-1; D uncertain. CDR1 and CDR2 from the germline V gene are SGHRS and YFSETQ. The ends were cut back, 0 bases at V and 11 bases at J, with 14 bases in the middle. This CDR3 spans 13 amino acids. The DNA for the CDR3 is TGCGCCAGCAGCTTGGCTTCTAGGTCCGCGGCTTTCTTT. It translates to CASSLASRSAAFF. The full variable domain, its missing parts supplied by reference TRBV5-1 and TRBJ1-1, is KAGVTQTPRYLIKTRGQQVTLSCSPISGHRSVSWYQQTPGQGLQFLFEYFSETQRNKGNFPGRFSGRQFSNSRSEMNVSTLELGDSALYLCASSLASRSAAFFGQGTRLTVV.

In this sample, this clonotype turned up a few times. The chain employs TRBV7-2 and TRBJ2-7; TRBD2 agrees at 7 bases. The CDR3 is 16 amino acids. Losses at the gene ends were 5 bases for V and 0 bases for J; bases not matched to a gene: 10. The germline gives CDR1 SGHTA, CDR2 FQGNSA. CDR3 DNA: TGTGCCAGCAGCCCGGGCTACGCTAGCGGCTCCTACGAGCAGTACTTC. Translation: CASSPGYASGSYEQYF.

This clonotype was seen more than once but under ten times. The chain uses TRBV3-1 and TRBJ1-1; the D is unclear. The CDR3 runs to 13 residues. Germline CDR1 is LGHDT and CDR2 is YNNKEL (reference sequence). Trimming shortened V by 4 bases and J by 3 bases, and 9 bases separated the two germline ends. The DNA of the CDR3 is TGTGCCAGCAGCCGCGAAAGGTACACTGAAGCTTTCTTT. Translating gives CASSRERYTEAFF.

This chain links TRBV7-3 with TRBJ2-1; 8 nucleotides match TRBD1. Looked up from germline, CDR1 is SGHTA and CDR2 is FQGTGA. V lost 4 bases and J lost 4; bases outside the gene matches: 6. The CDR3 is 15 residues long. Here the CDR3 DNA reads TGTGCCAGCAGCTCCACGGGACAGGCTTACAATGAGCAGTTCTTC. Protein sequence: CASSSTGQAYNEQFF.

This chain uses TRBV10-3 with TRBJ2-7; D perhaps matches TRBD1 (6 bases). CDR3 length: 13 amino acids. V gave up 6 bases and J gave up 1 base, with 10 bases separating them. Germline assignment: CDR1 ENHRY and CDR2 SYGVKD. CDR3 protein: CAIRPGVSYEQYF. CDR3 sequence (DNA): TGTGCCATCAGACCAGGGGTGTCCTACGAGCAGTACTTC.

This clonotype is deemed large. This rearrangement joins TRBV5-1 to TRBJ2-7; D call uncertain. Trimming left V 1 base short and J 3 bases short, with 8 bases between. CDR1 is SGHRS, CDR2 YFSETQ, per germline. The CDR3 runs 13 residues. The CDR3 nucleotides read TGCGCCAGCAGCTTGTGGGCCAACTACGAGCAGTACTTC. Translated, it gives CASSLWANYEQYF.

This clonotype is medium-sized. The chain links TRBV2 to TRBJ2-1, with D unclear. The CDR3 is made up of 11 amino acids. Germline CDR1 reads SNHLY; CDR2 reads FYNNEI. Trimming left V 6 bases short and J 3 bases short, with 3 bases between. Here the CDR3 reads CASRYYNEQFF. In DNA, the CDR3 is TGTGCCAGCAGATACTACAATGAGCAGTTCTTC.

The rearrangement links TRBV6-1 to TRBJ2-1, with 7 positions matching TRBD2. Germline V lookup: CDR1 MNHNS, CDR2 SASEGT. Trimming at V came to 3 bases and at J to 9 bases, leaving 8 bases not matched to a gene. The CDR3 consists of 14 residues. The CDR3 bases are TGTGCCAGCAGTGAGTCTGGACTAGTGGGTGAGCAGTTCTTC. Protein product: CASSESGLVGEQFF.

This chain's CDR3 is CASSPQEGGYTF. The CDR3 region has the DNA TGTGCCAGCAGTCCCCAGGAGGGAGGCTACACCTTC. The J gene is TRBJ1-2, the V gene TRBV27; no reliable D call. From germline, CDR1 is MNHEY and CDR2 SMNVEV (reference sequence). The V and J ends lost 5 bases and 8 bases respectively, with 12 bases between them. The CDR3 consists of 12 residues.

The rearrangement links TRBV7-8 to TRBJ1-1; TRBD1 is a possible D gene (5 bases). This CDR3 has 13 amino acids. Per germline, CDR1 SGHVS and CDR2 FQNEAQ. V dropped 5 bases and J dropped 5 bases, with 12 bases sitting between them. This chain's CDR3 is CASSRPGQTEAFF. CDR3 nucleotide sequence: TGTGCCAGCAGCCGGCCAGGGCAAACTGAAGCTTTCTTT.

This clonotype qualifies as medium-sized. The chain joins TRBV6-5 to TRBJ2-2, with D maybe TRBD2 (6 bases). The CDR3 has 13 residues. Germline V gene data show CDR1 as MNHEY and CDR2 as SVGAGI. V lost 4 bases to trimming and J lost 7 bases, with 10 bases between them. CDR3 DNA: TGTGCCAGCAGTTTGGGACTCTTCGGGGAGCTGTTTTTT. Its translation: CASSLGLFGELFF.

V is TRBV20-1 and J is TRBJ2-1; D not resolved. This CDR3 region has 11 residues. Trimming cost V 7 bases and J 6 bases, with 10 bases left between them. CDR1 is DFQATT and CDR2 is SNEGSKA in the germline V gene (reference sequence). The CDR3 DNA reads TGCAGTGAACTCGGTGCCAATGAGCAGTTCTTC. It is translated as CSELGANEQFF.

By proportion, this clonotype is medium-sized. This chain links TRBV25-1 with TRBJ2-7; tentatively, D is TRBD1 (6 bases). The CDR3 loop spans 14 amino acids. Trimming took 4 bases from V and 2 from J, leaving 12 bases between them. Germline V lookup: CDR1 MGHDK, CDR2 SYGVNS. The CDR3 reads CASSVETGAYEQYF. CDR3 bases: TGTGCCAGCAGTGTCGAGACAGGTGCCTACGAGCAGTACTTC.

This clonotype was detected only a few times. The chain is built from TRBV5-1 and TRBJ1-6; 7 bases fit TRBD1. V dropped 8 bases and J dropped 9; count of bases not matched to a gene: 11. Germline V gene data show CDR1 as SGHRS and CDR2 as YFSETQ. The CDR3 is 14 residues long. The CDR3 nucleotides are TGCGCCAGTTCGACAGGGAGGGACCCTTCACCCCTCCACTTT. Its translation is CASSTGRDPSPLHF.

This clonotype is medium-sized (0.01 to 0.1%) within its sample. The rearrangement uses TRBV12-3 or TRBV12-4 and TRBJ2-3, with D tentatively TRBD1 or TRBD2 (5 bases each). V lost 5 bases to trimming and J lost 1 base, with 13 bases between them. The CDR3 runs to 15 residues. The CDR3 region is CASSLGTARTDTQYF. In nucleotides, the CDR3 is TGTGCCAGCAGTCTAGGGACGGCCCGCACAGATACGCAGTATTTT.

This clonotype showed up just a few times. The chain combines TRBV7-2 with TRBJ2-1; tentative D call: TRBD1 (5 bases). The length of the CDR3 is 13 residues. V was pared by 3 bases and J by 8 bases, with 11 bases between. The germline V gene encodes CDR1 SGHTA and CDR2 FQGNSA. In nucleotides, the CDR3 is TGTGCCAGCAGCTTGGGGCAGGCCCATGAGCAGTTCTTC. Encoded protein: CASSLGQAHEQFF.

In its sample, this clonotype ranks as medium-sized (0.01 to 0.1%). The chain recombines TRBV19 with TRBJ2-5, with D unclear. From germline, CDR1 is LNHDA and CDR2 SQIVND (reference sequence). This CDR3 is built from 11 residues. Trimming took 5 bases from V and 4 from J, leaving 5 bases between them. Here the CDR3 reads CASSASETQYF. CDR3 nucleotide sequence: TGTGCCAGTAGTGCTTCAGAGACCCAGTACTTC.

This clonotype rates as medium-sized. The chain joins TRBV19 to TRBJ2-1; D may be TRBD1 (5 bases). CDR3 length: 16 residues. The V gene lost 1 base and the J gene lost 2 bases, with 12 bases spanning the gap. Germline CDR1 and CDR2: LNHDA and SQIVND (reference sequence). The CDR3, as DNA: TGTGCCAGTAGTATAGCGGCCAGGGCCCCCTACAATGAGCAGTTCTTC. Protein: CASSIAARAPYNEQFF.

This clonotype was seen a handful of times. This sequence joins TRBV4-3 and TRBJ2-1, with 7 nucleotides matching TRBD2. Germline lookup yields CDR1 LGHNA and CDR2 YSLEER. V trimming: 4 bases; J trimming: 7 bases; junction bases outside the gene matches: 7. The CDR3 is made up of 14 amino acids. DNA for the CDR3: TGCGCCAGCAGCCGTGGCCTAGCGGTAAATGAGCAGTTCTTC. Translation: CASSRGLAVNEQFF.

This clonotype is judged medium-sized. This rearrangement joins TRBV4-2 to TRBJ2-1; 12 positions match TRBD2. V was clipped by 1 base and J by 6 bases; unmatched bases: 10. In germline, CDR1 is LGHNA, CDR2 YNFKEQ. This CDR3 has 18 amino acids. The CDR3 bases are TGTGCCAGCAGCCAAGGGCTAGCGGGAGGGCCGAGGGGCAATGAGCAGTTCTTC. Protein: CASSQGLAGGPRGNEQFF.

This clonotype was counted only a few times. CDR3 in DNA: TGCGCCAGCAGCGCCGGTACGTACAATGAGCAGTTCTTC. It translates to CASSAGTYNEQFF. The chain carries TRBV5-1 and TRBJ2-1, with D hard to call. Germline V gene sequence: CDR1 SGHRS, CDR2 YFSETQ. The ends were cut back, 4 bases at V and 4 bases at J, with 9 bases in the middle. CDR3 length: 13 residues. The whole variable domain, filled in from reference TRBV5-1 and TRBJ2-1, reads KAGVTQTPRYLIKTRGQQVTLSCSPISGHRSVSWYQQTPGQGLQFLFEYFSETQRNKGNFPGRFSGRQFSNSRSEMNVSTLELGDSALYLCASSAGTYNEQFFGPGTRLTVL.

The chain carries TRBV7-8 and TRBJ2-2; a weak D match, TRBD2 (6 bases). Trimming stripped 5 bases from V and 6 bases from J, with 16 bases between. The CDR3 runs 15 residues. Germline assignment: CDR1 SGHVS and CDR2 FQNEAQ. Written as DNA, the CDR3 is TGTGCCAGCAGCGTTGGGACTCTAGGCGCCGGGGAGCTGTTTTTT. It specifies CASSVGTLGAGELFF. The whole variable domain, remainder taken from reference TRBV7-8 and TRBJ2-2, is GAGVSQSPRYKVAKRGQDVALRCDPISGHVSLFWYQQALGQGPEFLTYFQNEAQLDKSGLPSDRFFAERPEGSVSTLKIQRTQQEDSAVYLCASSVGTLGAGELFFGEGSRLTVL.

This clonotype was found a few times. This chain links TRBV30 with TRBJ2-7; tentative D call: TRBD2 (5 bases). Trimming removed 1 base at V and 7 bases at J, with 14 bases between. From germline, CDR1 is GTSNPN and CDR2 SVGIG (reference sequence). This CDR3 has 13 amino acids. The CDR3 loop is CAWSATTRGEQYF. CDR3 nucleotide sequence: TGTGCCTGGAGTGCGACTACTCGCGGGGAGCAGTACTTC.

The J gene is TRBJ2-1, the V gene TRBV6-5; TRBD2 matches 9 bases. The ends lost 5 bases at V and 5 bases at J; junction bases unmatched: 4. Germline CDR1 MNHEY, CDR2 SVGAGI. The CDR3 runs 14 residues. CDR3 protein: CASSGGLANNEQFF. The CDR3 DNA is TGTGCCAGCAGTGGCGGACTAGCGAACAATGAGCAGTTCTTC.

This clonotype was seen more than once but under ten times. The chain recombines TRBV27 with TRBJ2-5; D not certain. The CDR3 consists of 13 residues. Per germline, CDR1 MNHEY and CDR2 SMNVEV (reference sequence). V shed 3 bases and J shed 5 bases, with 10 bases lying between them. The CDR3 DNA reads TGTGCCAGCAGTTTGAGAGGATGGGAGACCCAGTACTTC. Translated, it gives CASSLRGWETQYF.

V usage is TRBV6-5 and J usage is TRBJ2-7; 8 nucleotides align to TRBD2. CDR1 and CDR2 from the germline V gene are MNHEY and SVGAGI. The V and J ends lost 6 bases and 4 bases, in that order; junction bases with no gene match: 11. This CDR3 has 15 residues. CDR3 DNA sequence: TGTGCCAGCAGCTCGATCGGGGGGGCGCTGTACGAGCAGTACTTC. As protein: CASSSIGGALYEQYF.

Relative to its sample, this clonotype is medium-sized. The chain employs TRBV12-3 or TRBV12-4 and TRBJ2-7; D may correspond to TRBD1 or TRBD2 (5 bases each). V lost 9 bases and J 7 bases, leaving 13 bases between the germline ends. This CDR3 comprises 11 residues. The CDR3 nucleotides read TGTGCCAGTGGGGGAAACAGGGAGCAGTACTTC. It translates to CASGGNREQYF.